This TCR beta chain was documented in a study of post-analysis software for immune sequencing data. General study results and limits: Comparison of patients with controls showed a handful of TRBV segments more frequent in patients, TRBV5-6, TRBV5-1 and TRBV20-1 among them.

This clonotype was detected a few times. Its antigen is currently unknown. Sequencing libraries made from TCR beta cDNA carried unique molecular identifiers. TCRdb passed the PCR reads through MiXCR, listing each CDR3 protein once. The table has roughly 540,000 distinct CDR3 sequences, roughly 34% seen once. V lost 5 bases and J 6 bases, leaving 13 bases between the germline ends. From germline, CDR1 is SGHVS and CDR2 FQNEAQ. This CDR3 has 14 amino acids. This receptor was taken from a girl aged 2-17 years with multiple sclerosis. The chain couples TRBV7-8 to TRBJ1-4; no clear D. Sequences were obtained from blood. The chain's CDR3 is CASSLRLVDEKLFF. CDR3 coding DNA: TGTGCCAGCAGCCTCCGGTTGGTGGATGAAAAACTGTTTTTT.